The entry below describes one T cell receptor (beta chain). No cognate antigen has been identified for it. The record has no base qualities; no much larger clone is one base away. This entry comes from a study of CD8 T cells in ankylosing spondylitis (dated by TCRdb to about 2017). A note on the overall study: To find TCR variants linked to disease, the study profiled T cell receptor beta repertoires in ankylosing spondylitis patients and healthy donors. The whole study cohort included roughly 110 healthy donors and 20 to 30 ankylosing spondylitis patients. Peripheral blood was sampled, and synovial fluid was additionally collected from ankylosing spondylitis patients.

The study at large found these results: According to the report, matched synovial fluid samples from ankylosing spondylitis patients were significantly enriched for the disease-linked clones. Some motif variants were previously reported in synovial fluid and blood of reactive arthritis patients, suggesting common disease-initiation mechanisms. A CD8+ phenotype was shown by the disease-linked clones, which were found at relatively low frequencies in peripheral blood. Blood from ankylosing spondylitis patients appeared to be characterized by a TCR beta motif composed of about eight highly homologous amino acid variants.

Sequencing instrument: Illumina HiSeq 2500. TCR beta libraries were prepared by quantitative 5'-RACE with molecular barcodes. The source study handled its data this way. To identify disease-linked TCR variants, a new computational method was used, one built on a probabilistic model of VDJ rearrangement. Starting from the raw public reads, TCRdb applied fastp trimming at Q25, assembled clones with MiXCR and retained in-frame beta chains. One record per CDR3 amino acid sequence lists the most common genes and DNA. TCRdb's processing, not the study's, gives the V and J calls here. Across this sample there are a few hundred thousand distinct CDR3 sequences, with roughly 18% seen only once. The ten largest clones capture over 0.9% of the sample. V drops 7 bases and J drops 4 bases, leaving 19 bases in between. Via the germline V gene, CDR1 is MNHNS and CDR2 SASEGT. Including the terminal cysteine and phenylalanine, the CDR3 comprises 15 residues. Of the read, only the CDR3 DNA is kept; its 45 bases are in frame from base 1.

The specimen sequenced was blood, either unsorted or a sorted T cell fraction (not recorded which). The chain is encoded by TRBV6-1 joined to TRBJ1-1, with the identity of the D gene unclear. The receptor was derived from a male donor with ankylosing spondylitis. The DNA reads TGTGCCAGCACCCCACCCAAGAATAGTGGCACTGAAGCTTTCTTT. The resulting protein is CASTPPKNSGTEAFF.